This TCR beta chain was recovered during a study of blood T cells in healthy people across ages. Using a J-beta primer mix together with a sample-barcoded 5' primer, a second PCR was run for roughly 6 to 11 cycles. One entry per CDR3 protein, called by TCRdb with MiXCR from the 5' RACE reads. The table records under 2,000,000 distinct CDR3 sequences, roughly 50% of them present only once. The CDR3 runs 12 residues. Germline CDR1 reads DFQATT; CDR2 reads SNEGSKA (reference sequence). This clonotype appeared a single time. The germline gene is not matched at one end of the junction; a read error may be the cause.

The TCR comes from a woman aged 35 to 49 in good health. V is TRBV20-1 and J is TRBJ1-2; D uncertain. Sequenced material: blood. CDR3 region: CSVRLSNYGYTF. The CDR3 nucleotides read TGCAGTGTTAGACTGAGTAACTATGGCTACACCTTC.